The 26 T cell receptor beta chains in this list originate from one sample, sequenced in a study of cytomegalovirus exposure and HLA in healthy donors. PCR primers comprised 60 Vbeta and 13 Jbeta primers. Assay used: immunoSEQ multiplex PCR; TCRdb lists only in-frame clones, some missing. The sample yields about 130,000 clones, 74% seen once. Sequencing was carried out using PBMCs. The receptors here all came from a man aged 35 to 55 in good health and CMV-seropositive.

The V and J genes are TRBV6-5 and TRBJ1-3, with D maybe TRBD1 (5 bases). Trimming shortened V by 7 bases and J by 0 bases, and 13 bases separated the two germline ends. Germline values: CDR1 MNHEY, CDR2 SVGAGI. This CDR3 contains 15 residues. As DNA, the CDR3 is TGTGCCAGCACCCCCCGGGGGGACTCTGGAAACACCATATATTTT. Translating gives CASTPRGDSGNTIYF.

This chain uses TRBV5-1 with TRBJ1-5; TRBD1 agrees at 7 bases. The germline V gene has CDR1 SGHRS and CDR2 YFSETQ. This CDR3 comprises 13 residues. V trimming: 0 bases; J trimming: 7 bases; junction bases outside the gene matches: 1. This chain's CDR3 is CASSLDRGQPQHF. The CDR3 DNA sequence: TGCGCCAGCAGCTTGGACAGGGGACAGCCCCAGCATTTT.

CDR3 DNA sequence: TGTGCCAGCATCGGGACAGGGGATCAGCCCCAGCATTTT. Encoded protein: CASIGTGDQPQHF. V usage is TRBV2 and J usage is TRBJ1-5; TRBD1 matches at 10 bases. The CDR3 has 13 residues. Germline assignment: CDR1 SNHLY and CDR2 FYNNEI. The ends lost 7 bases at V and 5 bases at J; junction bases unmatched: 2.

The V and J genes are TRBV6-5 and TRBJ2-7; D unclear. V was clipped by 7 bases and J by 3 bases, with 13 bases between them. Germline CDR1 and CDR2: MNHEY and SVGAGI. This CDR3 contains 13 residues. The CDR3 coding sequence is TGTGCCAGCAAACAGTCAGGTTTCTACGAGCAGTACTTC. As protein: CASKQSGFYEQYF.

The genes are TRBV4-3 and TRBJ2-2; perhaps TRBD1 as D (6 bases). Germline lookup yields CDR1 LGHNA and CDR2 YSLEER. V gave up 1 base and J gave up 7 bases, with 13 bases separating them. The CDR3 is 15 amino acids. CDR3 sequence reads: CASSQGQGSSGELFF. The CDR3, as DNA: TGCGCCAGCAGCCAAGGTCAGGGGTCGAGCGGGGAGCTGTTTTTT.

The chain carries TRBV6-1 and TRBJ2-2; tentatively, D is TRBD2 (7 bases). Germline V CDR1 and CDR2: MNHNS, SASEGT. The germline V and J ends were trimmed by 4 bases and 5 bases, with 17 bases remaining between them. The length of the CDR3 is 16 residues. The CDR3 here is CASSVPKGGGTGELFF. As DNA, the CDR3 is TGTGCCAGCAGTGTCCCGAAGGGGGGGGGTACCGGGGAGCTGTTTTTT.

In this sample, this clone turned up many times. The rearrangement uses TRBV6-4 and TRBJ2-2; D gene uncertain. V lost 3 bases and J lost 1, with 6 bases in between. The CDR3 is 14 residues long. CDR1 is MRHNA and CDR2 is SNTAGT in the germline V gene. Here the CDR3 reads CASSEGENTGELFF. DNA of the CDR3: TGTGCCAGCAGTGAAGGAGAGAACACCGGGGAGCTGTTTTTT.

This clone occurred a few times. This rearrangement joins TRBV30 to TRBJ2-2; no definite D call. Germline CDR1 and CDR2: GTSNPN and SVGIG (reference sequence). This CDR3 is built from 14 residues. Deletions cut 3 bases from V and 4 bases from J, with 12 bases between. The chain's CDR3 is CAWSPTVSTGELFF. CDR3 DNA sequence: TGTGCCTGGAGCCCCACAGTCTCCACCGGGGAGCTGTTTTTT.

This clone has just a few counts. The chain combines TRBV4-3 with TRBJ2-3, with 15 positions matching TRBD2. The CDR3 loop spans 15 amino acids. CDR1 and CDR2 from the germline V gene are LGHNA and YSLEER. V lost 5 bases, J lost 13 bases, and 10 bases stayed unmatched. CDR3 coding DNA: TGCGCCAGCAGCGCCCGGCCGGGACTAGCGGGAGGAGAGTATTTT. Encoded protein: CASSARPGLAGGEYF.

V usage is TRBV5-1 and J usage is TRBJ2-1; 10 positions match TRBD2. The CDR3 length is 18 residues. The germline gives CDR1 SGHRS, CDR2 YFSETQ. The J segment lost 1 base and the V segment lost 2 bases, leaving 9 bases of the junction unmatched. CDR3 residues: CASSFSNRTSGSYNEQFF. The CDR3 bases are TGCGCCAGCAGCTTCTCTAACCGGACTAGCGGTTCCTACAATGAGCAGTTCTTC.

The chain has TRBV10-3 and TRBJ1-2; 8 bases agree with TRBD1. This CDR3 spans 12 amino acids. After removal of 7 bases from V and 7 bases from J, the junction contained 5 bases not matched to a gene. Germline lookup yields CDR1 ENHRY and CDR2 SYGVKD. The CDR3, as DNA: TGTGCCATCAATGACAGGGGTAGTGGCTACACCTTC. This codes for CAINDRGSGYTF.

The V call is TRBV4-1, the J call TRBJ2-5, with TRBD1 identical over 9 bases. Unmatched junction bases numbered 5, after V lost 4 bases and J lost 2 bases. This CDR3 is 15 amino acids long. Germline V lookup: CDR1 MGHRA, CDR2 YSYEKL. In DNA form, the CDR3 reads TGCGCCAGCAGCCCTGGACAGGGGATGCAAGAGACCCAGTACTTC. It encodes CASSPGQGMQETQYF.

V is TRBV5-4 and J is TRBJ2-5; the match to TRBD2 covers 7 bases. This CDR3 comprises 14 residues. The ends lost 2 bases at V and 1 base at J; junction bases unmatched: 2. From germline, CDR1 is SGHNT and CDR2 YYREEE (reference sequence). The CDR3 coding sequence is TGTGCCAGCAGCTTCGGCGGGAGCCAAGAGACCCAGTACTTC. Protein product: CASSFGGSQETQYF.

This clone was seen a few times. The V gene is TRBV10-1, the J gene TRBJ2-1; 8 bases fit TRBD1. This CDR3 is 16 amino acids long. CDR1 and CDR2 from the germline V gene are WNHNN and SYGVQD (reference sequence). The junction had 5 bases not matched to a gene; V was cut back by 4 bases and J by 0 bases. The CDR3 loop reads CASSGDRPSSYNEQFF. The CDR3 nucleotides read TGCGCCAGCAGTGGGGACAGGCCGAGCTCCTACAATGAGCAGTTCTTC.

The chain carries TRBV4-2 and TRBJ2-2; 8 nucleotides match TRBD1. V gave up 7 bases and J gave up 3 bases; unmatched junction bases: 7. The CDR3 spans 15 residues. Germline V gene data show CDR1 as LGHNA and CDR2 as YNFKEQ. This chain's CDR3 is CASKAGGADTGELFF. The CDR3 DNA reads as TGTGCCAGCAAGGCAGGGGGCGCCGACACCGGGGAGCTGTTTTTT.

The gene calls are TRBV28 and TRBJ2-5, with TRBD1 identical over 7 bases. The CDR3 has 19 amino acids. Germline-derived CDR1 and CDR2 are MDHEN and SYDVKM. V trimming: 4 bases; J trimming: 2 bases; junction bases outside the gene matches: 19. The CDR3 sequence is CASSSLPGGGGKGQETQYF. The CDR3 DNA is TGTGCCAGCAGTTCTCTTCCAGGGGGTGGCGGAAAGGGGCAAGAGACCCAGTACTTC.

The chain employs TRBV25-1 and TRBJ2-1; D possibly corresponds to TRBD2 (5 bases). Germline V gene lookup returns CDR1 MGHDK and CDR2 SYGVNS. V dropped 1 base and J dropped 7 bases, with 11 bases sitting between them. CDR3 length: 14 residues. Written as DNA, the CDR3 is TGTGCCAGCAGTGAATTCGGGGAGCGGAATGAGCAGTTCTTC. It is translated as CASSEFGERNEQFF.

This clone was recorded only once. The chain uses TRBV4-1 and TRBJ1-2; 8 nucleotides agree with TRBD1. Germline CDR1 is MGHRA and CDR2 is YSYEKL. The V gene end was trimmed by 1 base and the J gene end by 1 base; junction bases not matched to a gene: 5. This CDR3 spans 16 amino acids. The DNA of the CDR3 is TGCGCCAGCAGCCAAGTCGGACAGGGCAATAACTATGGCTACACCTTC. Translation gives CASSQVGQGNNYGYTF.

The chain has TRBV15 and TRBJ2-1; 9 nucleotides line up with TRBD2. The CDR3 runs to 17 residues. V was pared by 0 bases and J by 7 bases, with 10 bases of the junction left unmatched. Germline V gene lookup returns CDR1 LNHNV and CDR2 YYDKDF (reference sequence). CDR3 sequence (DNA): TGTGCCACCAGCAGAGATCTTAGCGGGAGTGGTGGGAATGAGCAGTTCTTC. It is translated as CATSRDLSGSGGNEQFF. The whole variable domain, filled in from reference TRBV15 and TRBJ2-1, reads DAMVIQNPRYQVTQFGKPVTLSCSQTLNHNVMYWYQQKSSQAPKLLFHYYDKDFNNEADTPDNFQSRRPNTSFCFLDIRSPGLGDTAMYLCATSRDLSGSGGNEQFFGPGTRLTVL.

The chain couples TRBV6-6 to TRBJ2-7, with 11 bases fitting TRBD2. The V gene's germline CDR1 is MNHNY and CDR2 SVGAGI (reference sequence). V shed 6 bases, J shed 4 bases, and the junction held 8 bases outside the gene matches. The CDR3 totals 15 residues. CDR3 sequence reads: CASSPIAGGKYEQYF. For the CDR3, the DNA is TGTGCCAGCAGCCCTATAGCGGGAGGGAAGTACGAGCAGTACTTC.

This chain joins TRBV5-4 and TRBJ2-5; weak D call: TRBD2 (6 bases). From germline, CDR1 is SGHNT and CDR2 YYREEE (reference sequence). Deletions cut 2 bases from V and 5 bases from J, with 16 bases between. This CDR3 spans 15 amino acids. The CDR3 sequence is CASSLGGGAGETQYF. CDR3 coding DNA: TGTGCCAGCAGCTTAGGTGGCGGGGCTGGTGAGACCCAGTACTTC. The full variable domain, completed using reference TRBV5-4 and TRBJ2-5, is ETGVTQSPTHLIKTRGQQVTLRCSSQSGHNTVSWYQQALGQGPQFIFQYYREEENGRGNFPPRFSGLQFPNYSSELNVNALELDDSALYLCASSLGGGAGETQYFGPGTRLLVL.

This sequence joins TRBV28 and TRBJ2-1; 10 bases match TRBD2. The CDR3 spans 20 residues. Germline V lookup: CDR1 MDHEN, CDR2 SYDVKM. J was trimmed by 1 base and V by 4 bases; bases with no gene match: 16. The CDR3, as DNA: TGTGCCAGCAGTTCCCCTAGAAGACTAGCGGGTCCGCGTTCCTACAATGAGCAGTTCTTC. This gives the protein CASSSPRRLAGPRSYNEQFF.

The genes are TRBV5-1 and TRBJ2-1, with 10 bases lining up with TRBD2. Germline values: CDR1 SGHRS, CDR2 YFSETQ. After removal of 3 bases from V and 5 bases from J, the junction contained 11 bases not matched to a gene. There are 17 residues in the CDR3. The CDR3: CASSSFSLAGVDNEQFF. CDR3 nucleotide sequence: TGCGCCAGCAGCTCCTTTTCCCTAGCGGGAGTAGACAATGAGCAGTTCTTC.

V usage is TRBV6-1 and J usage is TRBJ1-1; 7 bases are shared with TRBD1. The CDR3 consists of 15 residues. The V gene end was trimmed by 2 bases and the J gene end by 4 bases; junction bases not matched to a gene: 7. CDR1 is MNHNS and CDR2 is SASEGT in the germline V gene. CDR3 nucleotide sequence: TGTGCCAGCAGTGAATCCACAGGGGTCCGCACTGAAGCTTTCTTT. It translates to CASSESTGVRTEAFF.

This chain links TRBV5-1 with TRBJ2-1; the match to TRBD2 covers 10 bases. Germline loops: CDR1 SGHRS, CDR2 YFSETQ. V gave up 3 bases and J gave up 6 bases; unmatched junction bases: 6. The CDR3 spans 15 residues. The CDR3 loop reads CASSSSSGRSNEQFF. The CDR3 coding sequence is TGCGCCAGCAGCTCATCTAGCGGGAGAAGCAATGAGCAGTTCTTC.

J is TRBJ2-3 and V is TRBV10-3, with TRBD2 matching over 15 bases. Germline V gene data show CDR1 as ENHRY and CDR2 as SYGVKD. The ends lost 6 bases at V and 2 bases at J; junction bases unmatched: 3. The CDR3 runs to 16 residues. The CDR3 spells CAISGLAGGITDTQYF. CDR3 DNA sequence: TGTGCCATCAGCGGACTAGCGGGGGGGATCACAGATACGCAGTATTTT.